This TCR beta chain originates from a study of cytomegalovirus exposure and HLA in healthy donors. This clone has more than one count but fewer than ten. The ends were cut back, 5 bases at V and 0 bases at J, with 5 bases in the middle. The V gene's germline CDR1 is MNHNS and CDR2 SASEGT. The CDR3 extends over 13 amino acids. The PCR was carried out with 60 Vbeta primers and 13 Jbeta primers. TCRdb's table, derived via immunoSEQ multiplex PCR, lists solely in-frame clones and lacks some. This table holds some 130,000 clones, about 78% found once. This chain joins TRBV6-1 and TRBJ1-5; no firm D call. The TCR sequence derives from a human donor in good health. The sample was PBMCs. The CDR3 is CASSLNSNQPQHF. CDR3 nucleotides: TGTGCCAGCAGTCTTAATAGCAATCAGCCCCAGCATTTT.